These 24 T cell receptor beta chains were all obtained from the same sample, sequenced in a study of radiation and T cells in renal cell carcinoma. Measured with immunoSEQ multiplex PCR; TCRdb has only the in-frame clones, and not every one. The sample includes roughly 90,000 clones, around four fifths of them seen just once. Time point here: blood 4 weeks post-SBRT, at nephrectomy. Treatment in this sample: 15 Gy SBRT to primary tumor, nephrectomy 4 weeks later. The sequencing used blood, collected from a patient whose treatment included radiotherapy and nephrectomy. The receptors stem from a man aged 50 or older with renal cell carcinoma.

This clone is medium-sized within its sample. The gene calls are TRBV5-4 and TRBJ1-6, with 7 bases identical to TRBD1. The junction had 4 bases not matched to a gene; V was cut back by 4 bases and J by 6 bases. Germline V gene lookup returns CDR1 SGHNT and CDR2 YYREEE (reference sequence). The CDR3 is made up of 14 amino acids. The CDR3 region is CASSRQGANSPLHF. The DNA for the CDR3 is TGTGCCAGCAGCCGACAGGGAGCTAATTCACCCCTCCACTTT.

The chain employs TRBV5-1 and TRBJ2-7; D is perhaps TRBD1 (6 bases). The germline V gene encodes CDR1 SGHRS and CDR2 YFSETQ. The germline V and J ends were trimmed by 4 bases and 2 bases, with 13 bases remaining between them. CDR3 length equals 14 residues. The CDR3 bases are TGCGCCAGCAGCATACAGGGACAAACCTACGAGCAGTACTTC. Its protein is CASSIQGQTYEQYF.

The chain has TRBV2 and TRBJ1-1; no reliable D call. CDR1 and CDR2 (germline): SNHLY, FYNNEI. Trimming took off 6 bases at V and 7 bases at J, with 9 bases between the two ends. This CDR3 region has 11 residues. This CDR3 reads CASRRTDEAFF. For the CDR3, the DNA is TGTGCCAGCAGACGAACGGATGAAGCTTTCTTT.

The genes are TRBV28 and TRBJ1-5; D might be TRBD1 (6 bases). The CDR3 length is 17 residues. Germline V gene lookup returns CDR1 MDHEN and CDR2 SYDVKM. Trimming removed 4 bases from V and 0 bases from J, with 16 bases in between. The CDR3 sequence is CASSSQLDSYSNQPQHF. The CDR3 nucleotides are TGTGCCAGCAGTTCCCAACTGGACAGTTATAGCAATCAGCCCCAGCATTTT. Variable domain in full (rest from reference TRBV28 and TRBJ1-5): DVKVTQSSRYLVKRTGEKVFLECVQDMDHENMFWYRQDPGLGLRLIYFSYDVKMKEKGDIPEGYSVSREKKERFSLILESASTNQTSMYLCASSSQLDSYSNQPQHFGDGTRLSIL.

Here the CDR3 DNA reads TGTGCCAGCAGCCGGGGATCTCCTCAGGGTGAGCAGTTCTTC. Translating it yields CASSRGSPQGEQFF. The rearrangement uses TRBV7-2 and TRBJ2-1; D is possibly TRBD1 or TRBD2 (5 bases each). The germline V gene has CDR1 SGHTA and CDR2 FQGNSA. Trimming cost V 5 bases and J 9 bases, with 17 bases left between them. The CDR3 is made up of 14 amino acids. Full variable domain (outside the CDR3, taken from reference TRBV7-2 and TRBJ2-1): GAGVSQSPSNKVTEKGKDVELRCDPISGHTALYWYRQSLGQGLEFLIYFQGNSAPDKSGLPSDRFSAERTGGSVSTLTIQRTQQEDSAVYLCASSRGSPQGEQFFGPGTRLTVL.

The chain joins TRBV4-1 to TRBJ2-2, with no clear D. This CDR3 is built from 16 residues. CDR1 is MGHRA, CDR2 YSYEKL, per germline. Trimming left V 4 bases short and J 6 bases short, with 18 bases between. The CDR3 sequence: CASSLLPSEGSGELFF. The CDR3, as DNA: TGCGCCAGCAGCCTACTACCGAGCGAAGGGTCCGGGGAGCTGTTTTTT.

The rearrangement uses TRBV10-3 and TRBJ1-5, with 8 bases that match TRBD1. Germline lookup yields CDR1 ENHRY and CDR2 SYGVKD. The CDR3 covers 16 residues. J was trimmed by 4 bases and V by 2 bases; bases with no gene match: 7. CDR3 bases: TGTGCCATCAGTGAGACGAGGACAGGGACAAATCAGCCCCAGCATTTT. It specifies CAISETRTGTNQPQHF.

The J gene is TRBJ2-1, the V gene TRBV7-2; 8 bases line up with TRBD2. The CDR3 has 15 residues. Germline V CDR1 and CDR2: SGHTA, FQGNSA. V lost 1 base, J lost 4 bases, and 3 bases stayed unmatched. CDR3 sequence: CASSLGLATYNEQFF. Here the CDR3 DNA reads TGTGCCAGCAGCTTAGGACTAGCGACTTACAATGAGCAGTTCTTC.

The rearrangement joins TRBV4-3 to TRBJ2-7, with 10 bases lining up with TRBD1. CDR1 LGHNA and CDR2 YSLEER come from the germline V gene. The CDR3 length is 17 residues. V lost 0 bases and J lost 4; bases outside the gene matches: 9. The CDR3 loop is CASSQDRGTGALYEQYF. CDR3 DNA: TGCGCCAGCAGCCAAGATCGTGGGACAGGGGCCCTATACGAGCAGTACTTC.

The V gene is TRBV5-1, the J gene TRBJ2-5; 8 nucleotides line up with TRBD1. The CDR3 sequence is 14 residues long. J was trimmed by 2 bases and V by 2 bases; bases with no gene match: 2. Germline V gene sequence: CDR1 SGHRS, CDR2 YFSETQ. CDR3 nucleotide sequence: TGCGCCAGCAGCTTCACAGGGGGGCAAGAGACCCAGTACTTC. It is translated as CASSFTGGQETQYF. The variable domain in full, completed from reference TRBV5-1 and TRBJ2-5, reads KAGVTQTPRYLIKTRGQQVTLSCSPISGHRSVSWYQQTPGQGLQFLFEYFSETQRNKGNFPGRFSGRQFSNSRSEMNVSTLELGDSALYLCASSFTGGQETQYFGPGTRLLVL.

CDR3 amino acids: CASSLGAPDTQYF. The CDR3, as DNA: TGCGCCAGCAGCTTGGGGGCCCCAGATACGCAGTATTTT. The genes are TRBV5-1 and TRBJ2-3; D gene unclear. V lost 0 bases and J 4 bases, leaving 6 bases between the germline ends. The V gene's germline CDR1 is SGHRS and CDR2 YFSETQ. The CDR3 has 13 amino acids.

V is TRBV5-1 and J is TRBJ2-5; D ambiguous. V was cut by 2 bases and J by 0 bases, with 8 bases left in between. The CDR3 covers 14 residues. In germline, CDR1 is SGHRS, CDR2 YFSETQ. CDR3 region: CASSFASDQETQYF. Here the CDR3 DNA reads TGCGCCAGCAGCTTCGCTAGTGACCAAGAGACCCAGTACTTC.

The chain links TRBV9 to TRBJ2-1; D is undetermined. Trimming shortened V by 4 bases and J by 3 bases, and 17 bases separated the two germline ends. Per germline, CDR1 SGDLS and CDR2 YYNGEE. The CDR3 sequence is 16 residues long. The chain's CDR3 is CASSPRWGPNYNEQFF. DNA of the CDR3: TGTGCCAGCAGCCCCCGATGGGGTCCCAACTACAATGAGCAGTTCTTC.

This clone was detected only a few times. V and J are TRBV6-4 and TRBJ1-1, with a possible D match to TRBD1 (5 bases). V was pared by 5 bases and J by 4 bases, with 11 bases between. The CDR3 spans 13 residues. Germline-derived CDR1 and CDR2 are MRHNA and SNTAGT. The CDR3 loop reads CASSSTGGTEAFF. The CDR3 nucleotides read TGTGCCAGCAGTTCCACGGGGGGCACTGAAGCTTTCTTT.

V and J are TRBV5-1 and TRBJ2-2; D is ambiguous. V lost 0 bases and J 6 bases, leaving 3 bases between the germline ends. CDR1 and CDR2 (germline): SGHRS, YFSETQ. The CDR3 totals 12 residues. CDR3 sequence: CASSLGAGELFF. The CDR3, as DNA: TGCGCCAGCAGCTTGGGTGCCGGGGAGCTGTTTTTT.

The chain couples TRBV29-1 to TRBJ1-1; 10 positions agree with TRBD1. The J segment lost 0 bases and the V segment lost 3 bases, leaving 7 bases of the junction unmatched. Germline lookup yields CDR1 SQVTM and CDR2 ANQGSEA. CDR3 length equals 16 residues. Here the CDR3 DNA reads TGCAGCGTTGATGGAGACAGGGGGCGCATGAACACTGAAGCTTTCTTT. Translated, it gives CSVDGDRGRMNTEAFF.

The chain is built from TRBV30 and TRBJ2-2; D unclear. Germline V lookup: CDR1 GTSNPN, CDR2 SVGIG (reference sequence). The CDR3 runs 12 residues. The V end lost 3 bases, the J end lost 5 bases, and 7 bases lay between the germline ends. CDR3 nucleotides: TGTGCCTGGAGCCTCCCAACCGGGGAGCTGTTTTTT. Its translation is CAWSLPTGELFF.

The chain recombines TRBV6-1 with TRBJ1-1, with a possible D match to TRBD1 (5 bases). The CDR3 sequence is 15 residues long. CDR1 is MNHNS and CDR2 is SASEGT in the germline V gene. V lost 4 bases, J lost 5 bases, and 17 bases lay in between. Here the CDR3 reads CASSGKGPSGTEAFF. Written as DNA, the CDR3 is TGTGCCAGCAGTGGAAAGGGGCCGTCTGGGACTGAAGCTTTCTTT.

V and J are TRBV4-2 and TRBJ1-4; 7 nucleotides match TRBD1. Looked up from germline, CDR1 is LGHNA and CDR2 is YNFKEQ. The V gene end was trimmed by 4 bases and the J gene end by 4 bases; junction bases not matched to a gene: 9. The CDR3 has 16 residues. The CDR3 loop is CASSRDEGAYNEKLFF. Written as DNA, the CDR3 is TGTGCCAGCAGCCGAGACGAGGGGGCGTATAATGAAAAACTGTTTTTT.

This rearrangement joins TRBV19 to TRBJ2-6; maybe TRBD1 (5 bases). CDR1 and CDR2 (germline): LNHDA, SQIVND (reference sequence). The CDR3 is made up of 16 amino acids. The V end was cut by 3 bases, the J end by 2 bases, with 11 bases between. The CDR3 is CASSMWGAAGANVLTF. In DNA, the CDR3 is TGTGCCAGTAGTATGTGGGGCGCAGCTGGGGCCAACGTCCTGACTTTC.

In its sample, this clone was seen once. The rearrangement joins TRBV7-2 to TRBJ2-7, with D maybe TRBD1 (6 bases). V was cut by 4 bases and J by 3 bases, with 13 bases left in between. The V gene's germline CDR1 is SGHTA and CDR2 FQGNSA. CDR3 length equals 14 residues. The CDR3 here is CASSSRGFNYEQYF. The CDR3, as DNA: TGTGCCAGCAGCTCCAGGGGCTTCAACTACGAGCAGTACTTC.

This clone has a single count. The chain joins TRBV25-1 to TRBJ2-1; 8 bases are a match to TRBD1. With V trimmed by 2 bases and J by 5 bases, 8 bases remained unmatched. The CDR3 covers 16 residues. Germline assignment: CDR1 MGHDK and CDR2 SYGVNS. Here the CDR3 DNA reads TGTGCCAGCAGTGAACGGGGCAGGGGGCTGGACAATGAGCAGTTCTTC. This codes for CASSERGRGLDNEQFF.

The genes are TRBV6-1 and TRBJ1-2, with D possibly matching TRBD1 (5 bases). Deletions cut 7 bases from V and 0 bases from J, with 6 bases between. The CDR3 runs 12 residues. Germline V CDR1 and CDR2: MNHNS, SASEGT. The CDR3 nucleotides are TGTGCCAGCATGGGACCTAACTATGGCTACACCTTC. As protein: CASMGPNYGYTF.

J is TRBJ2-5 and V is TRBV5-8, with a weak D call TRBD1 (5 bases). CDR1 and CDR2 (germline): SGHTS, YDEGEE. Trimming removed 4 bases at V and 0 bases at J, with 10 bases between. The CDR3 has 14 residues. This CDR3 is CASSTGQHQETQYF. The CDR3, as DNA: TGTGCCAGCAGCACAGGACAACACCAAGAGACCCAGTACTTC.